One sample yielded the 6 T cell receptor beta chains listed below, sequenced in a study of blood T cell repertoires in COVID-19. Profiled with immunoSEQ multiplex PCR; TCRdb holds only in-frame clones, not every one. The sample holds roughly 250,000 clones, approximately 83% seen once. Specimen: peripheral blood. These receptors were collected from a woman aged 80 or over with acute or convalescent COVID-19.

CDR3 in DNA: TGTGCCAGCAGTTTACACAGGCTGGCCGGACAGACAAAGGGAAAACTGTTTTTT. As protein: CASSLHRLAGQTKGKLFF. The chain is built from TRBV27 and TRBJ1-4; the D gene is possibly TRBD1 (6 bases). Germline assignment: CDR1 MNHEY and CDR2 SMNVEV (reference sequence). The CDR3 runs to 18 residues. The ends were cut back, 2 bases at V and 10 bases at J, with 26 bases in the middle.

This CDR3 reads CASSDLGLMNTEAFF. The CDR3 bases are TGTGCCAGCAGTGATTTGGGACTTATGAACACTGAAGCTTTCTTT. The gene calls are TRBV6-1 and TRBJ1-1, with TRBD1 as a possible D gene (5 bases). The CDR3 is made up of 15 amino acids. The ends were cut back, 3 bases at V and 0 bases at J, with 11 bases in the middle. Germline CDR1 reads MNHNS; CDR2 reads SASEGT.

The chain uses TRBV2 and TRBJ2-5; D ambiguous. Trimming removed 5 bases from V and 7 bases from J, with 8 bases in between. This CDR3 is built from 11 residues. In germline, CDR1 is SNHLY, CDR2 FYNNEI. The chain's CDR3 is CASSPRGTQYF. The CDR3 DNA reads TGTGCCAGCAGTCCCCGAGGGACCCAGTACTTC.

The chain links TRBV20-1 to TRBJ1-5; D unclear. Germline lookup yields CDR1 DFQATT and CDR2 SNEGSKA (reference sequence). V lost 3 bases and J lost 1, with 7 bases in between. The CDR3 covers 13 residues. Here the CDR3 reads CSASNPSNQPQHF. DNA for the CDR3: TGCAGTGCTAGTAATCCGAGCAATCAGCCCCAGCATTTT.

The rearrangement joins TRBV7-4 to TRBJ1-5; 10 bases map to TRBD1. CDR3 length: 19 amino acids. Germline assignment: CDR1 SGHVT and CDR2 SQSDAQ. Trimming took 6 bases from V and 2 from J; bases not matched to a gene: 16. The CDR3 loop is CASSLTGGIQSSGNQPQHF. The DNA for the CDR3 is TGTGCCAGCAGTTTGACAGGGGGCATTCAAAGTTCGGGCAATCAGCCCCAGCATTTT. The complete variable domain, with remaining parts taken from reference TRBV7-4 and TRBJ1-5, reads GAGVSQSPRYKVAKRGRDVALRCDSISGHVTLYWYRQTLGQGSEVLTYSQSDAQRDKSGRPSGRFSAERPERSVSTLKIQRTEQGDSAVYLCASSLTGGIQSSGNQPQHFGDGTRLSIL.

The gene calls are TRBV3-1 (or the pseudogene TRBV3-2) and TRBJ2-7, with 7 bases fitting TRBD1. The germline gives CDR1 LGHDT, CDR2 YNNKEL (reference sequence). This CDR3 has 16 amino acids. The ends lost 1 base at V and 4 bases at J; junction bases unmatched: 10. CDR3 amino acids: CASSQADRKVSYEQYF. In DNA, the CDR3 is TGTGCCAGCAGCCAAGCGGACAGGAAGGTTTCATACGAGCAGTACTTC.